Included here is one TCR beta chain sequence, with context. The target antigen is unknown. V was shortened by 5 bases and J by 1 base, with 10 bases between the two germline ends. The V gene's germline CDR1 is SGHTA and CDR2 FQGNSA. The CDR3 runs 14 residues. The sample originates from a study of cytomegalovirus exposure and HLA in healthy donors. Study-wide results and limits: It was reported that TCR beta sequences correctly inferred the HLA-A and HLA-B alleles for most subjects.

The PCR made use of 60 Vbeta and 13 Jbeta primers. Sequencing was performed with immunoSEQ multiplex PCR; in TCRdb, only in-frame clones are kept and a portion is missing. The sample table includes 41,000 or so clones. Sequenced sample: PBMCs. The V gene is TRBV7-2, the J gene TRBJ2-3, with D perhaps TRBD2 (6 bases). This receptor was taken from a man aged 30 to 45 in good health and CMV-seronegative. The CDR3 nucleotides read TGTGCCAGCAGCGGGGGGTTGGGCACAGATACGCAGTATTTT. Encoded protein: CASSGGLGTDTQYF.